This T cell receptor beta chain was sequenced during a study of blood T cell repertoires in COVID-19. There are 15 residues in the CDR3. V trimming: 8 bases; J trimming: 3 bases; junction bases outside the gene matches: 2. Looked up from germline, CDR1 is MNHEY and CDR2 is SMNVEV (reference sequence). Data came from immunoSEQ multiplex PCR; TCRdb stores just in-frame clones and leaves some out. The sample lists roughly 60,000 clones; roughly 86% were seen once. What was sequenced was peripheral blood. This TCR came from a man in his fifties or sixties with active COVID-19. The V call is TRBV27, the J call TRBJ1-6; 12 bases line up with TRBD1. CDR3: CASGTGGHYNSPLHF. The CDR3 DNA follows: TGTGCCAGCGGGACAGGGGGCCACTATAATTCACCCCTCCACTTT.